This paragraph covers one T cell receptor beta chain sequence. Its antigen is unknown. The source of the sample is a study of monozygotic twins with inflammatory bowel disease. There were approximately 3,800 ng of total RNA used for each TCR library. From the 5' RACE reads, TCRdb lists one entry per CDR3 protein and no DNA. This sample lists 300,000 to 400,000 distinct CDR3 sequences; its ten largest clones have approximately 2.4%. Study-wide points: Findings did not support one strong IBD-associated signal or clonotype. Variability in patient repertoires may have come partly from differing immunosuppressive treatments. Among IBD patients, fewer clonotypes were shared with others than among healthy twins, especially with disease activity.

CDR3 length: 13 amino acids. The V gene is TRBV12-3 or TRBV12-4, the J gene TRBJ1-5; without DNA, the TCRdb call of TRBD1 cannot be checked. The sequenced material came from blood. The receptor's source is a human donor with ulcerative colitis or Crohn's disease, or a healthy co-twin of an affected twin (not recorded which). CDR3 region: CASSIGQAGPQHF.